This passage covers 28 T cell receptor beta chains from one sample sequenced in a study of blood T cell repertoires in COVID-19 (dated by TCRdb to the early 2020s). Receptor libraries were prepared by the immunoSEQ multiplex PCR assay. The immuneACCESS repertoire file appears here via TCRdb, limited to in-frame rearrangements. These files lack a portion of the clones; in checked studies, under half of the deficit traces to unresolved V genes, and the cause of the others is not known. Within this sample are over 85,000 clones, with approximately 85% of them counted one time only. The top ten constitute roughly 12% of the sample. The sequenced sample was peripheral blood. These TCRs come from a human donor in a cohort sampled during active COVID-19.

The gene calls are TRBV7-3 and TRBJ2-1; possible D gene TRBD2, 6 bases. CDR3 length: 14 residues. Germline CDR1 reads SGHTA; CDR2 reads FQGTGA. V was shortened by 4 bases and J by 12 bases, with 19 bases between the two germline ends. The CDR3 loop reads CASSSGAGSWAQFF. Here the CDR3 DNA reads TGTGCCAGCAGCTCCGGGGCGGGGTCCTGGGCGCAGTTCTTC.

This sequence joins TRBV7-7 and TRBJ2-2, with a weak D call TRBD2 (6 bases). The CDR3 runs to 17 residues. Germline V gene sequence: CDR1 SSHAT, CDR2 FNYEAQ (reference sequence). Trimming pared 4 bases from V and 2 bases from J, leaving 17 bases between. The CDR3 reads CASSSRAGTRNTGELFF. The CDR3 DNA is TGTGCCAGCAGCTCCCGGGCCGGGACTCGAAACACCGGGGAGCTGTTTTTT. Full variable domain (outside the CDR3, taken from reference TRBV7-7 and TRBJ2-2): GAGVSQSPRYKVTKRGQDVTLRCDPISSHATLYWYQQALGQGPEFLTYFNYEAQPDKSGLPSDRFSAERPEGSISTLTIQRTEQRDSAMYRCASSSRAGTRNTGELFFGEGSRLTVL.

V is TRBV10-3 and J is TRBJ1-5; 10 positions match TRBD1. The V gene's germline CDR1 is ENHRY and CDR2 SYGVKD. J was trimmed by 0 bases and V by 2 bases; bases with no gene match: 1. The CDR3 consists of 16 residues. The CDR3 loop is CAISEDRGLSNQPQHF. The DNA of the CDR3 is TGTGCCATCAGTGAGGACAGGGGGCTTAGCAATCAGCCCCAGCATTTT.

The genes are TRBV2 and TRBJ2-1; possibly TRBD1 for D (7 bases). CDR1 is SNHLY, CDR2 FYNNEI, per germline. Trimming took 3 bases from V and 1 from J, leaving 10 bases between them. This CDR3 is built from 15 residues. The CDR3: CASSERDSSYNEQFF. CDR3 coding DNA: TGTGCCAGCAGTGAGCGGGACAGTTCCTACAATGAGCAGTTCTTC. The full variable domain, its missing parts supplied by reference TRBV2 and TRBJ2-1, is EPEVTQTPSHQVTQMGQEVILRCVPISNHLYFYWYRQILGQKVEFLVSFYNNEISEKSEIFDDQFSVERPDGSNFTLKIRSTKLEDSAMYFCASSERDSSYNEQFFGPGTRLTVL.

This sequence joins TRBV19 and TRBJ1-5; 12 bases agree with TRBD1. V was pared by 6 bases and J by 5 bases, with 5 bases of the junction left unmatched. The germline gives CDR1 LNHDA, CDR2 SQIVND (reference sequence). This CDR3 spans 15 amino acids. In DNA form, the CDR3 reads TGTGCCAGTAGCGGGACAGGGGGCGCCCATCAGCCCCAGCATTTT. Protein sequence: CASSGTGGAHQPQHF.

CDR3 protein: CASSFRRTGILNSPLHF. The DNA for the CDR3 is TGTGCCAGCAGCTTCAGACGGACAGGGATTCTTAATTCACCCCTCCACTTT. The gene calls are TRBV7-6 and TRBJ1-6; TRBD1 matches 8 bases. Germline lookup yields CDR1 SGHVS and CDR2 FNYEAQ. Trimming cost V 3 bases and J 6 bases; bases outside gene matches: 10. This CDR3 is 17 amino acids long.

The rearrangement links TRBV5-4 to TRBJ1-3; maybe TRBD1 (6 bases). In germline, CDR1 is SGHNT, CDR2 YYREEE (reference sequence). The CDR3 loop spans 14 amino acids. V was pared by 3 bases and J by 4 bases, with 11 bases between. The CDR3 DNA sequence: TGTGCCAGCAGCTCACAGGGTTCGGGAAACACCATATATTTT. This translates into CASSSQGSGNTIYF.

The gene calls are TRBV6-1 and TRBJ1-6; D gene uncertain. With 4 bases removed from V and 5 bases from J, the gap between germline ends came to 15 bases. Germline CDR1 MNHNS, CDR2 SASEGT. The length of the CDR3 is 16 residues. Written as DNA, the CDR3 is TGTGCCAGCAGTGCCGACACCACACTTCATAATTCACCCCTCCACTTT. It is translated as CASSADTTLHNSPLHF.

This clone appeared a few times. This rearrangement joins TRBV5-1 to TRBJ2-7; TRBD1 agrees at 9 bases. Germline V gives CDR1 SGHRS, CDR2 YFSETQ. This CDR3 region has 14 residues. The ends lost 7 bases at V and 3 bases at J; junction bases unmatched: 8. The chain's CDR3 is CASGRGTGYYEQYF. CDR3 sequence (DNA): TGCGCCAGCGGCCGGGGGACAGGGTACTACGAGCAGTACTTC.

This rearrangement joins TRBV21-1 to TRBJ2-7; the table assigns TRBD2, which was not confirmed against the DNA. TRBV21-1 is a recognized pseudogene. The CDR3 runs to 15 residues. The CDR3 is CASAGTRKRHYEQYF. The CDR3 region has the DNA TGTGCCTCGGCTGGGACTCGCAAGCGACACTACGAGCAGTACTTC.

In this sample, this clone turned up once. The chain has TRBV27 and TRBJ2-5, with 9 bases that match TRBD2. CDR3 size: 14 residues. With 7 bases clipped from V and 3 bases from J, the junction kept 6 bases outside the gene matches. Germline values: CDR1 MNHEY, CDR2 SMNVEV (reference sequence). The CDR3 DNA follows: TGTGCCAGCACCCGTCTAGCGGGAAAAGAGACCCAGTACTTC. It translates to CASTRLAGKETQYF.

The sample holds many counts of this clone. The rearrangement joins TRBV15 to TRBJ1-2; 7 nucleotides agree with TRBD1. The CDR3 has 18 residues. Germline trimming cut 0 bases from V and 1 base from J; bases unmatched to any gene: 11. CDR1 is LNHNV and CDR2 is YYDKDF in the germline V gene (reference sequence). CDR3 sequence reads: CATSRDRGGGGDNYGYTF. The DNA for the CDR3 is TGTGCCACCAGCAGAGATCGGGGAGGAGGGGGCGATAACTATGGCTACACCTTC. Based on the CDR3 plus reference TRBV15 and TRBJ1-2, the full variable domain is DAMVIQNPRYQVTQFGKPVTLSCSQTLNHNVMYWYQQKSSQAPKLLFHYYDKDFNNEADTPDNFQSRRPNTSFCFLDIRSPGLGDTAMYLCATSRDRGGGGDNYGYTFGSGTRLTVV.

CDR3 nucleotide sequence: TGTGCCAGCAGCTTACCGGGACAGCTTTCCGCCGGGGAGCTGTTTTTT. This gives the protein CASSLPGQLSAGELFF. The chain employs TRBV5-4 and TRBJ2-2; 7 bases are shared with TRBD1. Germline loops: CDR1 SGHNT, CDR2 YYREEE (reference sequence). This CDR3 contains 16 residues. Trimming cost V 2 bases and J 6 bases; bases outside gene matches: 10.

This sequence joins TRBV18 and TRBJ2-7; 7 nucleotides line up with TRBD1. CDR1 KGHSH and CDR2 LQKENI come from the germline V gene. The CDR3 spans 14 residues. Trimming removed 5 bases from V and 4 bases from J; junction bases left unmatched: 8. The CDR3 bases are TGTGCCAGCTCAGCGACAGGGTCCCCTTACGAGCAGTACTTC. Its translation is CASSATGSPYEQYF.

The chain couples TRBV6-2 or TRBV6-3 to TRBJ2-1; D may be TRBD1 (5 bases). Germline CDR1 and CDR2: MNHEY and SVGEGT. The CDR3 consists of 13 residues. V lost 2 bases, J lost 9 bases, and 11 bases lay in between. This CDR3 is CASSYNEGVEQFF. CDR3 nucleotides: TGTGCCAGCAGTTACAATGAAGGGGTTGAGCAGTTCTTC.

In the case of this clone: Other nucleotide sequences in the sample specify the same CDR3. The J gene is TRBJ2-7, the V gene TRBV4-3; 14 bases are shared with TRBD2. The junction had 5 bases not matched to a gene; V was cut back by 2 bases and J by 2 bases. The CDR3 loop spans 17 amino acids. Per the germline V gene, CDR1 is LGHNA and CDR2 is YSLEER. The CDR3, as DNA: TGCGCCAGCAGCCAAACCTCGGGACTAGCGGGAGCCTACGAGCAGTACTTC. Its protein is CASSQTSGLAGAYEQYF.

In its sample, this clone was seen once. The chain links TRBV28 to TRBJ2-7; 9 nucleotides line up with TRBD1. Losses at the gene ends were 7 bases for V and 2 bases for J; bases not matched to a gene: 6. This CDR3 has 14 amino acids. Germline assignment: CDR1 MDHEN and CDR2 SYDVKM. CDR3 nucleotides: TGTGCCAGCACCGCGGGACAGGGAGCCTACGAGCAGTACTTC. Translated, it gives CASTAGQGAYEQYF.

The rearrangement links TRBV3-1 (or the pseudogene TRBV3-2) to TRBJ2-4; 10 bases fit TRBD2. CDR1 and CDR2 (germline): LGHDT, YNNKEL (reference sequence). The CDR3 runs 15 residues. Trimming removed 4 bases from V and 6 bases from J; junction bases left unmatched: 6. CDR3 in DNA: TGTGCCAGCAGCCGTAGCGGGGGGCCTTTAAACATTCAGTACTTC. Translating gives CASSRSGGPLNIQYF.

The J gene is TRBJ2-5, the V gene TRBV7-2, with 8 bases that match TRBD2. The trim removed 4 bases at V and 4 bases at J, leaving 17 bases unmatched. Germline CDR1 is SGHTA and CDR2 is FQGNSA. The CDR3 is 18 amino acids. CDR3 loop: CASSYPPGLGGHGETQYF. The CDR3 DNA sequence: TGTGCCAGCAGCTACCCCCCGGGACTAGGGGGTCACGGAGAGACCCAGTACTTC.

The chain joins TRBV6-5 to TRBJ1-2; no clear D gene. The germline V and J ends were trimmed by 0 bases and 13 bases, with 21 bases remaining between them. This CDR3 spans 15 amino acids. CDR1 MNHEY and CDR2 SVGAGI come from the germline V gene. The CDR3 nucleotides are TGTGCCAGCAGTTACTCTCCCGGAGCAGATTTAGGTCTCACCTTC. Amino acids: CASSYSPGADLGLTF.

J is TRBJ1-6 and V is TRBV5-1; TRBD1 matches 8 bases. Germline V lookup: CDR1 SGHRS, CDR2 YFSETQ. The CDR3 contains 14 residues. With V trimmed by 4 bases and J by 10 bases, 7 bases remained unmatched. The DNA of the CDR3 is TGCGCCAGCAGCACCGGACAGGGAGAATCACCCCTCCACTTT. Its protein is CASSTGQGESPLHF. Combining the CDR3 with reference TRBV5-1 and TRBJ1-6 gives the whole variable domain KAGVTQTPRYLIKTRGQQVTLSCSPISGHRSVSWYQQTPGQGLQFLFEYFSETQRNKGNFPGRFSGRQFSNSRSEMNVSTLELGDSALYLCASSTGQGESPLHFGNGTRLTVT.

In DNA, the CDR3 is TGCGCCAGCAGCTCTAAGCGGGGGGTGGGCACAGATACGCAGTATTTT. Its translation: CASSSKRGVGTDTQYF. The genes are TRBV5-1 and TRBJ2-3; 9 nucleotides line up with TRBD2. The length of the CDR3 is 16 residues. Germline loops: CDR1 SGHRS, CDR2 YFSETQ. The V and J ends lost 3 bases and 1 base, in that order; junction bases with no gene match: 6.

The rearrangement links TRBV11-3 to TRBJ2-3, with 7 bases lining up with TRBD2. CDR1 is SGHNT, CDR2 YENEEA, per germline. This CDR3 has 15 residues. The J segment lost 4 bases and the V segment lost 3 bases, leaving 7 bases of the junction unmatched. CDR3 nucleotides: TGTGCCAGCAGCTTGGGCGCGGGGGTGGCAGATACGCAGTATTTT. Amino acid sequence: CASSLGAGVADTQYF.

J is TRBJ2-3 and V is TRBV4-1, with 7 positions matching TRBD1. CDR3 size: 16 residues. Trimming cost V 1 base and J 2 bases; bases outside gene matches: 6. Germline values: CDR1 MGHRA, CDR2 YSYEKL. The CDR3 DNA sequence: TGCGCCAGCAGCCAAGGGGGTAGGGGGCCCACAGATACGCAGTATTTT. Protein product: CASSQGGRGPTDTQYF.

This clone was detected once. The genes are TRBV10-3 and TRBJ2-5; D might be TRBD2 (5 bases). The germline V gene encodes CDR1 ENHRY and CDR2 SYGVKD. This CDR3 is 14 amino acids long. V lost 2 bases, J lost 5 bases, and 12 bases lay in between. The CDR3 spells CAISEGSRGETQYF. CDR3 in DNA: TGTGCCATCAGTGAGGGCAGCCGCGGGGAGACCCAGTACTTC.

In nucleotides, the CDR3 is TGTGCCTGGAATGGGGGACACTCTGGGGCCAACGTCCTGACTTTC. As protein: CAWNGGHSGANVLTF. This chain links TRBV30 with TRBJ2-6, with D possibly TRBD1 on 6 matching bases. The germline V and J ends were trimmed by 4 bases and 0 bases, with 10 bases remaining between them. The CDR3 runs 15 residues. Germline V gene data show CDR1 as GTSNPN and CDR2 as SVGIG (reference sequence).

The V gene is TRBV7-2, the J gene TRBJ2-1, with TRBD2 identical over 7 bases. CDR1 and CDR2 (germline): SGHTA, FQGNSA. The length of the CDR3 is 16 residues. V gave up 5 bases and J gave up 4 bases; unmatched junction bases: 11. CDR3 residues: CASSPQGAGVYNEQFF. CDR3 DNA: TGTGCCAGCAGCCCGCAGGGCGCGGGGGTTTACAATGAGCAGTTCTTC.

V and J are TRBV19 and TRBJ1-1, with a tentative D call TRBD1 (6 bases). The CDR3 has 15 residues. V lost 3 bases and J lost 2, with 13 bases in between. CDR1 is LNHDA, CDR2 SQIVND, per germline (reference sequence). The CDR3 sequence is CASSIWGQSNTEAFF. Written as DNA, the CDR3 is TGTGCCAGTAGTATTTGGGGACAATCCAACACTGAAGCTTTCTTT.